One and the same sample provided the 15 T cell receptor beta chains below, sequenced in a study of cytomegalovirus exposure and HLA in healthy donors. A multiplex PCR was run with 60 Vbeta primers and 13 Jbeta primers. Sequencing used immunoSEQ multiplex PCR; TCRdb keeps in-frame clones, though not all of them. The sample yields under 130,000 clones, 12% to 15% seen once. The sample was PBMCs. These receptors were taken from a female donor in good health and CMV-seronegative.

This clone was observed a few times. The CDR3 DNA follows: TGTGCCAGCAGCTTCCCCGCAGATACGCAGTATTTT. Amino acid sequence: CASSFPADTQYF. J is TRBJ2-3 and V is TRBV7-2; D remains unclear. CDR1 is SGHTA, CDR2 FQGNSA, per germline. The CDR3 is made up of 12 amino acids. Trimming cost V 3 bases and J 4 bases, with 5 bases left between them.

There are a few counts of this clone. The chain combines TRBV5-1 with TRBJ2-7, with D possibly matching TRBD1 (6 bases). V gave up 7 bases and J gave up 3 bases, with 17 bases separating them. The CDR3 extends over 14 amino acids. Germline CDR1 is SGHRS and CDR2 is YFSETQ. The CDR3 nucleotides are TGCGCCAGCCGGCCAACAGGGAATCGCTACGAGCAGTACTTC. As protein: CASRPTGNRYEQYF. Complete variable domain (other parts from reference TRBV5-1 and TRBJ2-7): KAGVTQTPRYLIKTRGQQVTLSCSPISGHRSVSWYQQTPGQGLQFLFEYFSETQRNKGNFPGRFSGRQFSNSRSEMNVSTLELGDSALYLCASRPTGNRYEQYFGPGTRLTVT.

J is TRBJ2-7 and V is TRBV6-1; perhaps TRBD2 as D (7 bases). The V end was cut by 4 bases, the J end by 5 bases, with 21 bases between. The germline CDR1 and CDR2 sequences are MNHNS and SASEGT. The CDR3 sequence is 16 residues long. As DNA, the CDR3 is TGTGCCAGCAGTGGGGGGGGTGGGGGGCTCACCGACGAGCAGTACTTC. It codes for CASSGGGGGLTDEQYF.

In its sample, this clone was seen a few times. The CDR3 DNA reads TGTGCCAGCAGCGTATCCCCAGGGGGCTACGGCCTCCACTTT. Translating it yields CASSVSPGGYGLHF. The chain links TRBV7-9 to TRBJ1-6; 8 nucleotides align to TRBD1. V lost 5 bases and J lost 15; bases outside the gene matches: 12. The germline V gene has CDR1 SEHNR and CDR2 FQNEAQ (reference sequence). CDR3 length: 14 amino acids.

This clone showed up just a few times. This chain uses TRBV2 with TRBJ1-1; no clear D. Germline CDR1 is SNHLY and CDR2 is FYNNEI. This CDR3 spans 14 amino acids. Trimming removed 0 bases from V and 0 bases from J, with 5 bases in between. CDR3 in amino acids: CASSEATLNTEAFF. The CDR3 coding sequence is TGTGCCAGCAGTGAAGCTACTTTGAACACTGAAGCTTTCTTT. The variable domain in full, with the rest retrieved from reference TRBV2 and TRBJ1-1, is EPEVTQTPSHQVTQMGQEVILRCVPISNHLYFYWYRQILGQKVEFLVSFYNNEISEKSEIFDDQFSVERPDGSNFTLKIRSTKLEDSAMYFCASSEATLNTEAFFGQGTRLTVV.

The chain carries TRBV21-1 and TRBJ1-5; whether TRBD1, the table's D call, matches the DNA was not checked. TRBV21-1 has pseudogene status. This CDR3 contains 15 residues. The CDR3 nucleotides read TGTGCCAGCAGCTACTACAGGCTCGGTCATCAGCCCCAGCATTTT. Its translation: CASSYYRLGHQPQHF.

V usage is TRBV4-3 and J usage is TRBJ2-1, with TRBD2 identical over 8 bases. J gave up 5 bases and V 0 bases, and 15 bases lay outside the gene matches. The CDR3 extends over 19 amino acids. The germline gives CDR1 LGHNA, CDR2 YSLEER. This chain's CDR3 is CASSQERLPGAGAHNEQFF. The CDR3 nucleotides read TGCGCCAGCAGCCAAGAACGTTTACCGGGAGCGGGAGCCCACAATGAGCAGTTCTTC.

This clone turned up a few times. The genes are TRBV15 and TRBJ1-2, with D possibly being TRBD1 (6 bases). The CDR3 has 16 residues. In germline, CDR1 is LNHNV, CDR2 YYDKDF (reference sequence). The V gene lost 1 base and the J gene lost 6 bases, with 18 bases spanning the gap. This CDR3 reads CATSRALQGGGNGYTF. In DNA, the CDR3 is TGTGCCACCAGCAGAGCCCTACAGGGCGGGGGAAATGGCTACACCTTC.

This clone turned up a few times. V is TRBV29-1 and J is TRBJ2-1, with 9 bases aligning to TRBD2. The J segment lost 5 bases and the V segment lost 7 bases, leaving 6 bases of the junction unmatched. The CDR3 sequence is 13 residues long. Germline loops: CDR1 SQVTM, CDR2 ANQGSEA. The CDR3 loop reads CSAGAGGDNEQFF. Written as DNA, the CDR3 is TGCAGCGCGGGTGCGGGGGGGGACAATGAGCAGTTCTTC.

This CDR3 reads CASDNRVIAGNTIYF. The CDR3 region has the DNA TGTGCCAGCGATAACAGGGTCATAGCGGGAAACACCATATATTTT. This chain links TRBV7-9 with TRBJ1-3, with D maybe TRBD1 (6 bases). V was trimmed by 8 bases and J by 4 bases, leaving 18 bases between them. The CDR3 is 15 residues long. The V gene's germline CDR1 is SEHNR and CDR2 FQNEAQ (reference sequence).

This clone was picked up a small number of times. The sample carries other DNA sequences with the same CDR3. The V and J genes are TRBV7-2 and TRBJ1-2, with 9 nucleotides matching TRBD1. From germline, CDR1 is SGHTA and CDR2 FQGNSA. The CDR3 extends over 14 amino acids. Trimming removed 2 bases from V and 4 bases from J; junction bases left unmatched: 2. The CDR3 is CASSLRQGGYGYTF. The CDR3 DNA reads TGTGCCAGCAGCTTAAGACAGGGGGGCTATGGCTACACCTTC.

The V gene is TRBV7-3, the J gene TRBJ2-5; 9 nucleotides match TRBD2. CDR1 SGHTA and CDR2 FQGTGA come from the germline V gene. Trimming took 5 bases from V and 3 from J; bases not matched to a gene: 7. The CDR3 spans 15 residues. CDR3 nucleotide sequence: TGTGCCAGCAGCCTTAGCGGGAGTGCTAAAGAGACCCAGTACTTC. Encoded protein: CASSLSGSAKETQYF.

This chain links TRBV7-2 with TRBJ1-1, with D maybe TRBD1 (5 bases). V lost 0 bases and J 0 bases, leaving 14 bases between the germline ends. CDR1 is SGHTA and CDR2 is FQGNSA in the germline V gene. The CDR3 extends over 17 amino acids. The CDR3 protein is CASSLAGTYFMNTEAFF. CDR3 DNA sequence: TGTGCCAGCAGCTTAGCCGGGACTTACTTCATGAACACTGAAGCTTTCTTT.

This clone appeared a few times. CDR3 amino acids: CASSLSIRLAGDEQYF. DNA for the CDR3: TGTGCCAGCAGTTTATCGATTCGCCTAGCGGGAGACGAGCAGTACTTC. The chain carries TRBV27 and TRBJ2-5, with TRBD2 matching over 10 bases. Judging by the DNA end, TRBJ2-7 fits better; the J call may be wrong. In germline, CDR1 is MNHEY, CDR2 SMNVEV (reference sequence). The CDR3 runs 16 residues.

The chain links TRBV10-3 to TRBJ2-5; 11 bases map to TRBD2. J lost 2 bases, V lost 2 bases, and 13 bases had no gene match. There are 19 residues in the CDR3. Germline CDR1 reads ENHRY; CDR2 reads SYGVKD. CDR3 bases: TGTGCCATCAGTGAGCGGCTAGCGGGAGGAGTGGTGGGACAAGAGACCCAGTACTTC. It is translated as CAISERLAGGVVGQETQYF.